What follows are 2 T cell receptor beta chains derived from one specimen sequenced in a study of T cell responses to AZD1222 COVID-19 vaccine. Repertoires were generated with immunoSEQ multiplex PCR, while TCRdb's copy carries only in-frame clones and drops some. The repertoire holds 100,000 to 150,000 clones, just over 85% seen once, with 20% to 25% in the top ten. This specimen was peripheral blood, taken on day 0 of AZD1222 vaccination. Receptors were obtained from an adult in good health.

The V and J genes are TRBV10-2 and TRBJ1-4; D is uncertain. Deletions cut 8 bases from V and 4 bases from J, with 14 bases between. Germline V gives CDR1 WSHSY, CDR2 SAAADI. The CDR3 contains 14 residues. As DNA, the CDR3 is TGCGCCAGCTCCTGGAGGCAGATTAATGAAAAACTGTTTTTT. This encodes CASSWRQINEKLFF.

V gene TRBV5-6 combines with J gene TRBJ2-5, with TRBD2 as a possible D gene (5 bases). The CDR3 sequence is 13 residues long. CDR1 and CDR2 (germline): SGHDT, YYEEEE. The V and J ends lost 4 bases and 4 bases respectively, with 11 bases between them. In DNA form, the CDR3 reads TGTGCCAGCAGCCCGCGAGGGCCAGAGACCCAGTACTTC. This codes for CASSPRGPETQYF.